Shown below are 3 T cell receptor beta chains from a single sample sequenced in a study of T cells in Graves' hyperthyroidism and ophthalmopathy. Using RNA transcripts as the source, TCR beta CDR3 regions were amplified. HTBI primers drove first-round RT-PCR of the TCR CDR3. TCRdb called the multiplex PCR reads again in MiXCR, with one record for every CDR3 protein. Among more than 550,000 distinct CDR3 sequences listed, over 40% were seen once. Material for sequencing was peripheral blood or thyroid tissue (not recorded which). The receptors come from an adult man with Graves' disease, either hyperthyroidism or ophthalmopathy (not recorded which).

The genes are TRBV7-9 and TRBJ2-5; perhaps D is TRBD1 or TRBD2 (5 bases each). Trimming removed 6 bases from V and 5 bases from J, with 16 bases in between. The CDR3 loop spans 14 amino acids. CDR1 SEHNR and CDR2 FQNEAQ come from the germline V gene (reference sequence). Here the CDR3 reads CASRRGRGAETQYF. The DNA for the CDR3 is TGTGCCAGCAGAAGAGGTAGAGGGGCGGAGACCCAGTACTTC. Together with reference TRBV7-9 and TRBJ2-5, the CDR3 gives the full variable domain: DTGVSQNPRHKITKRGQNVTFRCDPISEHNRLYWYRQTLGQGPEFLTYFQNEAQLEKSRLLSDRFSAERPKGSFSTLEIQRTEQGDSAMYLCASRRGRGAETQYFGPGTRLLVL.

This clonotype was observed many times. The V gene is TRBV20-1, the J gene TRBJ2-5; D is ambiguous. Germline lookup yields CDR1 DFQATT and CDR2 SNEGSKA (reference sequence). V was trimmed by 2 bases and J by 2 bases, leaving 6 bases between them. The CDR3 is made up of 12 amino acids. As DNA, the CDR3 is TGCAGTGCTAGATCAAATCAAGAGACCCAGTACTTC. Its protein is CSARSNQETQYF.

This chain joins TRBV2 and TRBJ1-4; unclear D gene. From germline, CDR1 is SNHLY and CDR2 FYNNEI. V was trimmed by 7 bases and J by 0 bases, leaving 12 bases between them. The CDR3 contains 15 residues. CDR3 sequence reads: CASNPDGPTNEKLFF. In DNA, the CDR3 is TGTGCCAGCAACCCGGACGGACCAACTAATGAAAAACTGTTTTTT.